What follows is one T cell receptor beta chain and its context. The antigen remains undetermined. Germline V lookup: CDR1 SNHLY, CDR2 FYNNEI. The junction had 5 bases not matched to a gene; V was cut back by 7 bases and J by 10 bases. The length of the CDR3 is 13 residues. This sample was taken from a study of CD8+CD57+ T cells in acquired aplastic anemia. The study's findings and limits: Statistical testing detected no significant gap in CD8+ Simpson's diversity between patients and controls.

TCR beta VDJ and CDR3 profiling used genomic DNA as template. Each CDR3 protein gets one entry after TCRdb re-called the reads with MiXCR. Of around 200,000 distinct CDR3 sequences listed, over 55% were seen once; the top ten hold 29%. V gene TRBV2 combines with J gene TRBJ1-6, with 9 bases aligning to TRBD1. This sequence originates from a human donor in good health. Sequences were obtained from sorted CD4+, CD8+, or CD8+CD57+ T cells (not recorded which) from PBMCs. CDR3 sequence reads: CASNTGGRSPLHF. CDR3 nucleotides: TGTGCCAGCAATACAGGGGGCAGGTCACCCCTCCACTTT.